This T cell receptor beta chain was profiled in a study of blood T cell repertoires in COVID-19 (dated by TCRdb to about 2020). With respect to the entire study: Samples covering the acute and convalescent phases of COVID-19 were provided by collaborators in the United States, Italy and Spain. The material from the prospective study consisted of cDNA or gDNA derived from T cells, B-cell-depleted T cells, or PBMCs. Subjects who had been exposed to COVID-19, were actively infected with it, or had recovered from it provided the deeply sampled blood TCRbeta repertoires that made up the dataset. The repertoires were released in a freely available public database meant as a resource for research on the immune response to SARS-CoV-2. Samples came from the ongoing ImmuneRACE study (first 160 participants) plus 1,254 subjects from 6 global collaborators. The sample metadata nearly always contained a de-identified subject ID, COVID-19 status, age in years and sex. Where HLA class I and class II types were available, the types were taken from metadata supplied by the sample provider, not from assay-based typing. Broad study findings and their caveats: The amount of clinical and demographic metadata varied by source and participant and was provided uncurated.

The immunoSEQ Assay, a bias-controlled multiplex PCR, was used to amplify TCRbeta CDR3 regions from genomic DNA. The original methods were these. The number of nucleated cells in each sample was estimated by amplification of reference gene primers within the assay. To quantify the absolute abundance of each unique TCRbeta CDR3 rearrangement, sequence reads were collapsed and filtered. For each sample, productive Simpson clonality was calculated as the square root of Simpson's diversity index over productive rearrangements. Drawn from immuneACCESS, this table holds only the in-frame rearrangements with V and J called that TCRdb kept. Clones are partly lost; checked studies trace under half to an unresolved V gene and leave the rest unexplained. The V and J calls and clone size are taken from that table; D and trimming were inferred from the DNA. The sample profile shows roughly 440,000 clones; approximately 90% of them were found once. The biggest ten clones account for roughly 12% of the sample.

The germline V gene gives CDR1 as SGHTS and CDR2 as YDEGEE. Trimming takes 3 bases off V and 9 bases off J; junction bases not matched to a gene: 11. Including the terminal cysteine and phenylalanine, the CDR3 comprises 15 residues. Of the read, only the CDR3 DNA is kept; its 45 bases are in frame from base 1. One collaborating source in Seattle enrolled patients during active infection and followed them longitudinally through the course of disease. Collaborating institutions collected whole blood in K2EDTA tubes following their own protocols. For TCRbeta analysis, collaborators shipped samples in one of three forms: frozen whole blood, isolated PBMCs, or DNA extracted from either of those sample types. A word on this clone: Its antigen remains unidentified. No much larger clone exists at a distance of one base, and base qualities are not known.

Recombination joined TRBV5-8 with TRBJ2-1; 8 central bases correspond to TRBD1. Sequencing was done on a sample of peripheral blood. The sequence was obtained from a woman in her 50s with COVID-19, enrolled during active disease. The CDR3 reads CASSWGQASYGEQFF. The bases are TGTGCCAGCAGCTGGGGACAGGCAAGTTACGGTGAGCAGTTCTTC.